This T cell receptor beta chain was found in a study of identical twins' blood T cells. The CDR3 totals 15 residues. With 2 bases removed from V and 2 bases from J, the gap between germline ends came to 12 bases. Germline lookup yields CDR1 SGHTA and CDR2 FQGTGA. This clonotype was seen a handful of times. TCRdb reprocessed the 5' RACE reads via MiXCR and lists one record per CDR3 protein. The table includes roughly 340,000 distinct CDR3 sequences, more than 25% detected once. Sequencing used PBMCs. The sequence derives from a woman aged 18-55 years in good health. This chain uses TRBV7-3 with TRBJ1-1; D is uncertain. The CDR3 DNA is TGTGCCAGCAGCTTATTCCACACAGCCAACACTGAAGCTTTCTTT. Amino acid sequence: CASSLFHTANTEAFF. Supplemented by reference TRBV7-3 and TRBJ1-1, the full variable domain reads GAGVSQTPSNKVTEKGKYVELRCDPISGHTALYWYRQSLGQGPEFLIYFQGTGAADDSGLPNDRFFAVRPEGSVSTLKIQRTERGDSAVYLCASSLFHTANTEAFFGQGTRLTVV.